This T cell receptor (beta chain) was identified during a study of blood T cell repertoires in COVID-19. Turning to the study itself: The analysed material was cDNA or gDNA that came from T cells, B-cell-depleted T cells, or PBMCs.

Sequencing was performed with immunoSEQ multiplex PCR; in TCRdb, only in-frame clones are kept and a portion is missing. In the table there are around 340,000 clones, around 83% of which are singletons. The source of this sequence is a man in his thirties or forties with active or convalescent COVID-19. The sequencing input was peripheral blood.

In DNA, the CDR3 is TGCGCCAGCAGCTTGGGATATTCTCAGGGAAGCACTGAAGCTTTCTTT. This translates into CASSLGYSQGSTEAFF. The chain couples TRBV5-1 to TRBJ1-1; D is possibly TRBD1 (5 bases). This CDR3 comprises 16 residues. Germline CDR1 and CDR2: SGHRS and YFSETQ. Deletions cut 0 bases from V and 4 bases from J, with 16 bases between.